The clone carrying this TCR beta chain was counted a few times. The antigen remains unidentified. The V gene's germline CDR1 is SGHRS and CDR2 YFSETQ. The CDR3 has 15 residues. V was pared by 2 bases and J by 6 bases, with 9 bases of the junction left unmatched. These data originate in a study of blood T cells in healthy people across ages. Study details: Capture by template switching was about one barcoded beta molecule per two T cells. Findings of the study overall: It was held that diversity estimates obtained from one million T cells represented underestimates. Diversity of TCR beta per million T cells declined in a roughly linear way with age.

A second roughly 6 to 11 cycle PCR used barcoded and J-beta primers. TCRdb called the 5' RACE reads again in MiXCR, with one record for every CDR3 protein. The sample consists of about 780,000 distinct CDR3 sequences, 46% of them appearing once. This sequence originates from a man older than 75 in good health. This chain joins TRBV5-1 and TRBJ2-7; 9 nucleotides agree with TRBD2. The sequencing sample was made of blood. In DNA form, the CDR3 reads TGCGCCAGCAGCTTTAACCTAGCGGGACCTGCCGAGCAGTACTTC. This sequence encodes CASSFNLAGPAEQYF.